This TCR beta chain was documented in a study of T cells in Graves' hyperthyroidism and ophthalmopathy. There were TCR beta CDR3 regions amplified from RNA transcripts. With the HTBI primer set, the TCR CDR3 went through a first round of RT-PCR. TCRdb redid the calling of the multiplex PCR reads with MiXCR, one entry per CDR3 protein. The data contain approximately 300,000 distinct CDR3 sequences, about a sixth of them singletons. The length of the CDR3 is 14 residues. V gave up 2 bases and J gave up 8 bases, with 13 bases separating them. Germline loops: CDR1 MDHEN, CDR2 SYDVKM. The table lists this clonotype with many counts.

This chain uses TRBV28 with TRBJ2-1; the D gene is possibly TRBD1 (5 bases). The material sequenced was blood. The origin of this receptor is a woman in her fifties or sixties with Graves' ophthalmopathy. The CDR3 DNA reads TGTGCCAGCAGTTTAGAACCCTGGACACATGAGCAGTTCTTC. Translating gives CASSLEPWTHEQFF.